One sample yielded the 14 T cell receptor beta chains listed below, sequenced in a study of control samples from healthy donors and cancer patients. Method: immunoSEQ multiplex PCR; TCRdb's copy keeps in-frame clones and lacks some. The sample contains about 85,000 clones, less than 90% of which appear only once. Material: blood. All receptors come from a woman between 55 and 75 years old in good health.

This chain links TRBV24-1 with TRBJ1-1; TRBD1 matches at 7 bases. Germline trimming cut 4 bases from V and 8 bases from J; bases unmatched to any gene: 3. Germline V gene data show CDR1 as KGHDR and CDR2 as SFDVKD. The CDR3 consists of 12 residues. The CDR3 DNA is TGTGCCACCAGTGACCCAGGGGGGGAAGCTTTCTTT. It encodes CATSDPGGEAFF.

The count of this clone is one. The chain uses TRBV5-1 and TRBJ2-7, with D perhaps matching TRBD1 (6 bases). The CDR3 is 14 residues long. CDR1 is SGHRS, CDR2 YFSETQ, per germline. V lost 0 bases and J lost 1, with 8 bases in between. This CDR3 reads CASSLEGQSYEQYF. The CDR3 DNA follows: TGCGCCAGCAGCTTGGAAGGACAGTCCTACGAGCAGTACTTC.

This clone was observed a single time. The chain is built from TRBV7-2 and TRBJ2-3, with D perhaps matching TRBD2 (5 bases). This CDR3 has 14 amino acids. Germline assignment: CDR1 SGHTA and CDR2 FQGNSA. The germline V and J ends were trimmed by 5 bases and 5 bases, with 14 bases remaining between them. CDR3 loop: CASSTQRGRDTQYF. The DNA for the CDR3 is TGTGCCAGCAGCACCCAACGGGGTCGAGATACGCAGTATTTT.

The chain couples TRBV5-6 to TRBJ2-7, with 11 bases matching TRBD1. The V and J ends lost 4 bases and 4 bases, in that order; junction bases with no gene match: 7. Germline CDR1 is SGHDT and CDR2 is YYEEEE. The CDR3 is made up of 15 amino acids. CDR3 nucleotide sequence: TGTGCCAGCAGCGCGGGACAGGGGGGTTGGTACGAGCAGTACTTC. Protein sequence: CASSAGQGGWYEQYF.

This clone occurred once. The rearrangement joins TRBV5-6 to TRBJ2-2, with D unresolved. Trimming shortened V by 0 bases and J by 3 bases, and 3 bases separated the two germline ends. Germline CDR1 SGHDT, CDR2 YYEEEE. There are 13 residues in the CDR3. The CDR3 DNA reads as TGTGCCAGCAGCTTGGTAGACACCGGGGAGCTGTTTTTT. This translates into CASSLVDTGELFF.

The chain carries TRBV28 and TRBJ2-7, with D tentatively TRBD2 (5 bases). There are 14 residues in the CDR3. The V end lost 7 bases, the J end lost 6 bases, and 19 bases lay between the germline ends. The germline V gene encodes CDR1 MDHEN and CDR2 SYDVKM. CDR3 sequence reads: CASNPSRRGREQYF. The CDR3 coding sequence is TGTGCCAGCAACCCCTCGAGGCGAGGGCGCGAGCAGTACTTC. Full variable domain (missing parts from reference TRBV28 and TRBJ2-7): DVKVTQSSRYLVKRTGEKVFLECVQDMDHENMFWYRQDPGLGLRLIYFSYDVKMKEKGDIPEGYSVSREKKERFSLILESASTNQTSMYLCASNPSRRGREQYFGPGTRLTVT.

The J gene is TRBJ1-5, the V gene TRBV28; D uncertain. This CDR3 contains 14 residues. Germline V gene sequence: CDR1 MDHEN, CDR2 SYDVKM. Trimming left V 2 bases short and J 4 bases short, with 9 bases between. As DNA, the CDR3 is TGTGCCAGCAGTTTAGGTTTGGGGAATCAGCCCCAGCATTTT. It yields the protein CASSLGLGNQPQHF.

This clone was recorded a few times. The CDR3 DNA reads as TGCGCCAGCAGCCTGGGACTAGCGGGGGGGCCCAAAAACATTCAGTACTTC. Protein sequence: CASSLGLAGGPKNIQYF. The rearrangement joins TRBV4-1 to TRBJ2-4; 16 nucleotides match TRBD2. Looked up from germline, CDR1 is MGHRA and CDR2 is YSYEKL. With 4 bases clipped from V and 2 bases from J, the junction kept 2 bases outside the gene matches. The CDR3 has 17 residues.

This chain uses TRBV7-3 with TRBJ1-1; D is undetermined. The CDR3 has 14 residues. Germline lookup yields CDR1 SGHTA and CDR2 FQGTGA. The V and J ends lost 2 bases and 4 bases respectively, with 11 bases between them. The CDR3 bases are TGTGCCAGCAGCTTAGGTCCAACATCCACTGAAGCTTTCTTT. This translates into CASSLGPTSTEAFF.

The chain recombines TRBV6-1 with TRBJ2-5; TRBD2 aligns across 15 bases. Germline CDR1 and CDR2: MNHNS and SASEGT. CDR3 length: 18 residues. The trim removed 4 bases at V and 1 base at J, leaving 7 bases unmatched. CDR3 sequence: CASSAGLAGGVSQETQYF. The CDR3 nucleotides read TGTGCCAGCAGTGCCGGACTAGCGGGAGGGGTCAGCCAAGAGACCCAGTACTTC.

The V gene is TRBV7-8, the J gene TRBJ1-2; D is perhaps TRBD1 (6 bases). V was clipped by 3 bases and J by 1 base, with 12 bases between them. The CDR3 loop spans 15 amino acids. The germline CDR1 and CDR2 sequences are SGHVS and FQNEAQ. For the CDR3, the DNA is TGTGCCAGCAGCTTGGACAGAGATGATAACTATGGCTACACCTTC. Residues: CASSLDRDDNYGYTF.

The J gene is TRBJ1-5, the V gene TRBV28, with TRBD1 identical over 7 bases. J gave up 5 bases and V 7 bases, and 17 bases lay outside the gene matches. The CDR3 is 17 amino acids. CDR1 MDHEN and CDR2 SYDVKM come from the germline V gene. CDR3 in amino acids: CASKKTLIRDRDQPQHF. The DNA of the CDR3 is TGTGCCAGCAAGAAGACATTGATCCGGGACAGAGATCAGCCCCAGCATTTT.

V gene TRBV7-9 combines with J gene TRBJ1-1; TRBD1 aligns across 7 bases. The J segment lost 5 bases and the V segment lost 5 bases, leaving 14 bases of the junction unmatched. Per the germline V gene, CDR1 is SEHNR and CDR2 is FQNEAQ (reference sequence). This CDR3 region has 16 residues. CDR3 in amino acids: CASSPHAGGIETEAFF. CDR3 DNA: TGTGCCAGCAGCCCCCACGCAGGGGGGATAGAAACTGAAGCTTTCTTT.

This chain uses TRBV5-1 with TRBJ1-3; D may be TRBD1 (6 bases). The germline V and J ends were trimmed by 7 bases and 4 bases, with 15 bases remaining between them. Per germline, CDR1 SGHRS and CDR2 YFSETQ. The CDR3 length is 14 residues. In nucleotides, the CDR3 is TGCGCCAGCCAATCTACAGGGTCCGGAAACACCATATATTTT. This codes for CASQSTGSGNTIYF.